The clone carrying this TCR beta chain has more than one count but fewer than ten. Its antigen remains unidentified. The repertoire was sequenced with immunoSEQ multiplex PCR; TCRdb's copy has only in-frame clones and lacks some. This table has some 10,000 clones, roughly 85% appearing once. Unmatched junction bases numbered 7, after V lost 6 bases and J lost 1 base. The germline V gene encodes CDR1 MDHEN and CDR2 SYDVKM. This CDR3 has 15 residues. This sample stems from a study of T cells in localized non-small cell lung cancer. Overall study findings and caveats: In adjacent lung, a median around 50 of the top 100 tumor clones were found. Sequencing covered just one tumor region, so heterogeneity cannot be ruled out. Uninvolved adjacent lung had the highest recorded T cell clonality, with tumor below it.

The chain couples TRBV28 to TRBJ2-3; 7 nucleotides line up with TRBD2. The source is a male donor older than 55 with stage III lung adenocarcinoma. The sequencing used peripheral blood, collected before any cancer treatment. The CDR3 sequence is CASSSRRGGTDTQYF. The DNA of the CDR3 is TGTGCCAGCAGCTCCCGTCGGGGGGGCACAGATACGCAGTATTTT.